The rows below give T cell receptor beta chains drawn from one sample of a study of cytomegalovirus exposure and HLA in healthy donors. Profiling relied on immunoSEQ multiplex PCR, and the TCRdb table lists in-frame clones only, not all of them. The sample consists of about 160,000 clones, almost 80% of them appearing once. Sequenced sample: PBMCs. These receptor sequences come from a male donor in good health and CMV-seronegative. CDR3s include the opening cysteine and the closing phenylalanine or tryptophan. Each record gives: V gene, J gene, clone size, D gene, CDR3 DNA, CDR3 protein. A D gene is named only where the DNA matches it firmly. Not all rows give a size; the values are once, few, many and, for expanded clones, a class.

V gene: TRBV7-8; J gene: TRBJ2-2; clone size: NA; D gene: NA; CDR3 DNA: TGTGCCAGCAGCTTATCGGCAGGGGTTACCGGGGAGCTGTTTTTT; CDR3 protein: CASSLSAGVTGELFF
V gene: TRBV28; J gene: TRBJ1-1; clone size: NA; D gene: NA; CDR3 DNA: TGTGCCAGCAGTTCCTCAGGGGCGCGGACTGAAGCTTTCTTT; CDR3 protein: CASSSSGARTEAFF
V gene: TRBV7-2; J gene: TRBJ1-2; clone size: few; D gene: NA; CDR3 DNA: TGTGCCAGCAGCTTGGACTCTCATAACTATGGCTACACCTTC; CDR3 protein: CASSLDSHNYGYTF
V gene: TRBV5-4; J gene: TRBJ1-1; clone size: NA; D gene: NA; CDR3 DNA: TGTGCCAGCAGCTTAATGCGGGGAGGGAACACTGAAGCTTTCTTT; CDR3 protein: CASSLMRGGNTEAFF
V gene: TRBV4-1; J gene: TRBJ2-3; clone size: NA; D gene: NA; CDR3 DNA: TGCGCCAGCAGTTTAGGACTCCTCACAGATACGCAGTATTTT; CDR3 protein: CASSLGLLTDTQYF
V gene: TRBV5-4; J gene: TRBJ1-2; clone size: NA; D gene: TRBD1; CDR3 DNA: TGTGCCAGCAGCTCACCCTCAGGGGGCGATGGCTACACCTTC; CDR3 protein: CASSSPSGGDGYTF
V gene: TRBV29-1; J gene: TRBJ1-1; clone size: NA; D gene: NA; CDR3 DNA: TGCAGCGTTGGTGGCAGCGGTGAAGCTTTCTTT; CDR3 protein: CSVGGSGEAFF
V gene: TRBV7-9; J gene: TRBJ2-2; clone size: NA; D gene: TRBD1; CDR3 DNA: TGTGCCAGCAGCGCCACAGGGGGCGAGAGAACCGGGGAGCTGTTTTTT; CDR3 protein: CASSATGGERTGELFF
V gene: TRBV7-8; J gene: TRBJ2-7; clone size: NA; D gene: TRBD2; CDR3 DNA: TGTGCCAGCAGCTATCTAGCGGGGGGTCTTTACGAGCAGTACTTC; CDR3 protein: CASSYLAGGLYEQYF
V gene: TRBV13; J gene: TRBJ2-5; clone size: NA; D gene: TRBD2; CDR3 DNA: TGTGCCAGCAGCACCAGGCCTCGGCGGGGGGGCCAAGAGACCCAGTACTTC; CDR3 protein: CASSTRPRRGGQETQYF
V gene: TRBV28; J gene: TRBJ1-3; clone size: once; D gene: NA; CDR3 DNA: TGTGCCAGCAGTTATGACAACGTCTCTGGAAACACCATATATTTT; CDR3 protein: CASSYDNVSGNTIYF
V gene: TRBV27; J gene: TRBJ1-1; clone size: NA; D gene: NA; CDR3 DNA: TGTGCCAGCCGACATGGAATTGAAGCTTTCTTT; CDR3 protein: CASRHGIEAFF
V gene: TRBV6-1; J gene: TRBJ1-1; clone size: NA; D gene: TRBD1; CDR3 DNA: TGTGCCAGCAGTGTGACAGGGGTCGACACTGAAGCTTTCTTT; CDR3 protein: CASSVTGVDTEAFF
V gene: TRBV6-5; J gene: TRBJ1-6; clone size: NA; D gene: NA; CDR3 DNA: TGTGCCAGCAGTTACCGTACCACCCAGGGTTCACCCCTCCACTTT; CDR3 protein: CASSYRTTQGSPLHF
V gene: TRBV5-4; J gene: TRBJ2-7; clone size: NA; D gene: TRBD1; CDR3 DNA: TGTGCCACCACCGGGACAGGGGGTTTCGAGCAGTACTTC; CDR3 protein: CATTGTGGFEQYF
V gene: TRBV13; J gene: TRBJ2-7; clone size: NA; D gene: TRBD1; CDR3 DNA: TGTGCCAGCAGCCCCGGACAGGGAAGACACTACGAGCAGTACTTC; CDR3 protein: CASSPGQGRHYEQYF
V gene: TRBV19; J gene: TRBJ1-1; clone size: NA; D gene: TRBD1; CDR3 DNA: TGTGCCAGTAGTATCCACGCCCGGGACAGGGTAGCTCGGGGGTCTGAAGCTTTCTTT; CDR3 protein: CASSIHARDRVARGSEAFF
V gene: TRBV29-1; J gene: TRBJ1-1; clone size: NA; D gene: NA; CDR3 DNA: TGCAGCGTTGACGCGCTCGGGGGGAACCCTGAAGCTTTCTTT; CDR3 protein: CSVDALGGNPEAFF
V gene: TRBV4-3; J gene: TRBJ1-2; clone size: few; D gene: TRBD1; CDR3 DNA: TGCGCCAGCAGCCTGACAGGGGTCTCTGGCTACACCTTC; CDR3 protein: CASSLTGVSGYTF
V gene: TRBV5-6; J gene: TRBJ2-1; clone size: few; D gene: NA; CDR3 DNA: TGTGCCAGCAGCTTGCTGGGACTCTCCAATGAGCAGTTCTTC; CDR3 protein: CASSLLGLSNEQFF
V gene: TRBV7-2; J gene: TRBJ1-5; clone size: NA; D gene: TRBD1; CDR3 DNA: TGTGCCAGTGGGGGGACAGCTGATAGCAATCAGCCCCAGCATTTT; CDR3 protein: CASGGTADSNQPQHF
V gene: TRBV5-1; J gene: TRBJ2-5; clone size: few; D gene: NA; CDR3 DNA: TGCGCCAGCAGCCCGGGGGACTCCCAAGAGACCCAGTACTTC; CDR3 protein: CASSPGDSQETQYF
V gene: TRBV7-3; J gene: TRBJ2-7; clone size: NA; D gene: TRBD2; CDR3 DNA: TGTGCCAGCAGCTCTAGCGGGGGACTAAGCGAGCAGTACTTC; CDR3 protein: CASSSSGGLSEQYF
V gene: TRBV19; J gene: TRBJ2-7; clone size: NA; D gene: NA; CDR3 DNA: TGTGCCAGTAGTGCGGGACTGCGGACCTACGAGCAGTACTTC; CDR3 protein: CASSAGLRTYEQYF
V gene: TRBV4-1; J gene: TRBJ1-2; clone size: NA; D gene: NA; CDR3 DNA: TGCGCCAGCAGCCAAGGGGTCAGGGCCTATGGCTACACCTTC; CDR3 protein: CASSQGVRAYGYTF